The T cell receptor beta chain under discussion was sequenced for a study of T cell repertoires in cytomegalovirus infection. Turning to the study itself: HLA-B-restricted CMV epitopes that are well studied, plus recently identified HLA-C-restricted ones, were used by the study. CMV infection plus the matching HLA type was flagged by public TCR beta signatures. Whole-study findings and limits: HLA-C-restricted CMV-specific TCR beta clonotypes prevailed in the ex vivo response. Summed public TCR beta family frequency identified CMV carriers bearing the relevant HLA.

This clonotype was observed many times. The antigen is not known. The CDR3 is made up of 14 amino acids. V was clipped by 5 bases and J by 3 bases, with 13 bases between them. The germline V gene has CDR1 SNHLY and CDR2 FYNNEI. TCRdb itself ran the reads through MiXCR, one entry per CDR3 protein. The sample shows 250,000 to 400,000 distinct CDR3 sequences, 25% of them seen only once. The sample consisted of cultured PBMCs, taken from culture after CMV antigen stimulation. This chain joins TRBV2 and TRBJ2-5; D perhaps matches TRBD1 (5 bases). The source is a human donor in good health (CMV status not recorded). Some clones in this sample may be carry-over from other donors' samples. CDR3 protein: CASSHSGIEETQYF. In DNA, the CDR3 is TGTGCCAGCAGTCATTCAGGGATTGAAGAGACCCAGTACTTC.